A selection of T cell receptor beta chains follows, all from one sample in a study of PD-1 blockade in classical Hodgkin lymphoma. The data were produced by immunoSEQ multiplex PCR, yet TCRdb's version contains in-frame clones alone and is incomplete. The table records about 23,000 clones, around 82% of them present only once. The sample was peripheral blood mononuclear cells (PBMCs), taken before the second cycle of nivolumab. The source is a human donor with classical Hodgkin lymphoma. The CDR3 runs from the conserved cysteine through the conserved F or W. The D gene is left open where the match is weak.

TRBJ2-2	TRBV30	NA	CAWRGKGASNTGELFF
TRBJ2-5	TRBV27	NA	CASSLRASFLQAGTQYF
TRBJ2-2	TRBV7-6	NA	CASSLAANTGELFF
TRBJ2-3	TRBV28	TRBD2	CASSLRGLAGVDTQYF
TRBJ2-3	TRBV18	NA	CASSPTVESIDTQYF
TRBJ2-7	TRBV5-5	TRBD1	CASSLFYRTGTGGGEQYF
TRBJ2-7	TRBV28	NA	CASSSRQAHPREQYF
TRBJ2-2	TRBV7-9	NA	CASSRETSGHTTAGELFF
TRBJ2-2	TRBV9	NA	CASSVKGGTGELFF
TRBJ2-7	TRBV21-1	NA	CASSNRQGAYEQYF
TRBJ1-1	TRBV5-1	NA	CASSLLRNTEAFF
TRBJ1-1	TRBV5-1	NA	CASSLNGGTTAFF
TRBJ1-1	TRBV12-5	NA	CASSPGPNTEAFF
TRBJ1-5	TRBV12-1	NA	CASSFESTTHSNQPQHF
TRBJ2-1	TRBV7-9	TRBD2	CASSLLAGVSNEQFF
TRBJ1-6	TRBV10-3	NA	CAISESGVGANSPLHF
TRBJ2-7	TRBV18	TRBD2	CASSPGTSGSYEQYF
TRBJ2-1	TRBV18	TRBD2	CASSPGTSGRNEQFF
TRBJ1-3	TRBV2	NA	CASRADRIGGNTIYF
TRBJ2-7	TRBV28	TRBD1	CASSMIGTGQVHEQYF